The rows below give T cell receptor beta chains drawn from one sample of a study of cytomegalovirus exposure and HLA in healthy donors. The assay was immunoSEQ multiplex PCR, and TCRdb's table has in-frame clones only and misses some. The sample gives roughly 160,000 clones, 80% of which show up once; about 4.8% is in the top ten. Source material: PBMCs. All receptors derive from a man aged 25-45 years in good health and CMV-seronegative. The CDR3 runs from the conserved cysteine through the conserved F or W. D genes are given only for firm matches. Only some rows state a clone size, as once, few, many or a class for expanded clones.

cdr3_nt cdr3_aa v_call clone_size d_call j_call
TGTGCCAGCAGCTTTAGGGGCTTAAGTGAGCAGTTCTTC CASSFRGLSEQFF TRBV7-9 - - TRBJ2-1
TGTGCCAGCAGCTTAGGGGGACAGGGGATGAATGGCTACACCTTC CASSLGGQGMNGYTF TRBV7-2 - TRBD1 TRBJ1-2
TGTGCCAGCAGTGACTACCCGAAGCCCAATCAGCCCCAGCATTTT CASSDYPKPNQPQHF TRBV25-1 - - TRBJ1-5
TGTACCAGCAGCCACAGTGCCTCATACACTGAAGCTTTCTTT CTSSHSASYTEAFF TRBV11-2 - - TRBJ1-1
TGCGCCAGCACCTTTTCTGGCGGGAGCGGCTCCGAGCAGTACTTC CASTFSGGSGSEQYF TRBV5-1 - TRBD2 TRBJ2-7
TGTGCCAGCTCACCCCCGGGACTAGCGCGCGAGACCCAGTACTTC CASSPPGLARETQYF TRBV18 once TRBD2 TRBJ2-5
TGTGCCAGCCAGAAGTGGGCAGGGGGCACTGAAGCTTTCTTT CASQKWAGGTEAFF TRBV25-1 - TRBD1 TRBJ1-1
TGTGCCAGCAGCGGAACCGGGCGGGCTAACTATGGCTACACCTTC CASSGTGRANYGYTF TRBV9 - - TRBJ1-2
TGTGCCAGCAGTTTATTCGGTGAGCAGTACTTC CASSLFGEQYF TRBV27 - - TRBJ2-5
TGTGCCAGCAGCTTCGAGTTTGATACTGAAGCTTTCTTT CASSFEFDTEAFF TRBV7-9 - - TRBJ1-1
TGTGCCAGCAGCTTGGCTTGGGGGGGAGAAGCTTTCTTT CASSLAWGGEAFF TRBV5-6 - - TRBJ1-1
TGCGCCAGCAGCTTGGAGGACAGCAACCGAGAGACCCAGTACTTC CASSLEDSNRETQYF TRBV5-1 - - TRBJ2-5
TGCGCCAGCAGCTTCACAACAACTAATGAAAAACTGTTTTTT CASSFTTTNEKLFF TRBV5-1 - - TRBJ1-4
TGTGCCAGCAGCAACGGGGGTCTTGGCTACACCTTC CASSNGGLGYTF TRBV7-9 - - TRBJ1-2
TGTGCCAGCAGCTGGACAGGGATGAAGGCAGATACGCAGTATTTT CASSWTGMKADTQYF TRBV5-4 - TRBD1 TRBJ2-3
TGTGCAAGTCGCTTACCGTCTACAGGGACAGATACGCAGTATTTT CASRLPSTGTDTQYF TRBV12-2 - - TRBJ2-3
TGCGCCAGCAGCCACCCGACAGGGCCGGGATACAATGAGCAGTTCTTC CASSHPTGPGYNEQFF TRBV4-1 - TRBD1 TRBJ2-1
TGCGCCAGCAGCCAGGTACCCCCCGGTAATTCACCCCTCCACTTT CASSQVPPGNSPLHF TRBV4-3 - - TRBJ1-6
TGTGCCAGCACTCCGGGACTAGCACACTCCGGGGAGCTGTTTTTT CASTPGLAHSGELFF TRBV28 - TRBD2 TRBJ2-2
TGCGCCAGCAGCCAAGAACCCGGGAATTCACCCCTCCACTTT CASSQEPGNSPLHF TRBV4-3 once - TRBJ1-6
TGTGCCAGCAGAGCTTTCCGGGGGGCCGGAGAGACCCAGTACTTC CASRAFRGAGETQYF TRBV27 - - TRBJ2-5
TGTGCCAGCAGTGAGTCACAGGGGGCGCCCTACGAGCAGTACTTC CASSESQGAPYEQYF TRBV6-1 - TRBD1 TRBJ2-7
TGTGCCAGCAGGCAGACAGGGTTGAACACTGAAGCTTTCTTT CASRQTGLNTEAFF TRBV25-1 once TRBD1 TRBJ1-1
TGTGCCAGCAGTTTTGGTAGCGAGCCGGGACAGTACTTC CASSFGSEPGQYF TRBV28 - - TRBJ2-5
TGCGCCAGCGGGGACAGTTCCGGAGCTTTCTTT CASGDSSGAFF TRBV5-1 - TRBD1 TRBJ1-1
TGTGCCAGCAGTTACTCTACAGTAGAAGCTTTCTTT CASSYSTVEAFF TRBV6-6 - - TRBJ1-1
TGCAGCGTTCCGGTGGTGGAGACCCAGTACTTC CSVPVVETQYF TRBV29-1 - - TRBJ2-5
TGCGCCAGCAGCCCGCTTAGGGGGGGGCCGACAGATACGCAGTATTTT CASSPLRGGPTDTQYF TRBV4-1 - - TRBJ2-3
TGTGCCAGCAGTTCAGGGGGCCAGGGTGAAAAACTGTTTTTT CASSSGGQGEKLFF TRBV28 - TRBD1 TRBJ1-4
TGTGCCAGCAGTTACTCGGGCGGGTGGGGCACAGATACGCAGTATTTT CASSYSGGWGTDTQYF TRBV6-5 - - TRBJ2-3
TGCGCCAGCAGCTTTATAGCGGGACTTACCCACAATGAGCAGTTCTTC CASSFIAGLTHNEQFF TRBV5-1 - TRBD2 TRBJ2-1
TGTGCCAGCAGTTTATGGGGGGGGGCTGCCTACAATGAGCAGTTCTTC CASSLWGGAAYNEQFF TRBV27 few - TRBJ2-1
TGCGCCAGCAGCTTGGCGGACAGTTTAGCCTACGAGCAGTACTTC CASSLADSLAYEQYF TRBV5-1 - - TRBJ2-7
TGTGCCAGCAGCTTTCGCGGGGTGCCAGATGGCTACACCTTC CASSFRGVPDGYTF TRBV11-3 - - TRBJ1-2
TGTGCCATCAGCGACGAGGGGACAGGGAGAGAGACCCAGTACTTC CAISDEGTGRETQYF TRBV10-3 - TRBD1 TRBJ2-5
TGTGCCAGCAGCTCCGTCGTTAATGAGCAGTTCTTC CASSSVVNEQFF TRBV5-5 - - TRBJ2-1
TGTGCCAGCGGCCCTGAGGGTGAAGCTTTCTTT CASGPEGEAFF TRBV2 few - TRBJ1-1